The rows below give T cell receptor beta chains drawn from one sample of a study of cytomegalovirus exposure and HLA in healthy donors. The repertoire was sequenced with immunoSEQ multiplex PCR; TCRdb's copy has only in-frame clones and lacks some. The listing contains about 200,000 clones. The sequenced material came from PBMCs. These receptors all stem from a man aged 25 to 45 in good health and CMV-seronegative. Each CDR3 is given with its conserved first and last residue. A D gene is named only where the DNA matches it firmly.

V: TRBV2
D: .
J: TRBJ1-2
DNA: TGTGCCAGCAGTGAGACTGCGGGATCTAACTATGGCTACACCTTC
CDR3: CASSETAGSNYGYTF

V: TRBV29-1
D: TRBD1
J: TRBJ2-2
DNA: TGCAGCGTTCGCCGGACAGGGAGGACCGGGGAGCTGTTTTTT
CDR3: CSVRRTGRTGELFF

V: TRBV10-3
D: TRBD1
J: TRBJ1-5
DNA: TGTGCCATCAGTGAGTGGACAGGGGGGGATCAGCCCCAGCATTTT
CDR3: CAISEWTGGDQPQHF

V: TRBV6-5
D: TRBD1
J: TRBJ2-7
DNA: TGTGCCAGCAGTGGTGGGGCAGGGGGTATTTACGAGCAGTACTTC
CDR3: CASSGGAGGIYEQYF

V: TRBV7-9
D: TRBD1
J: TRBJ1-4
DNA: TGTGCCAGCAGCTTGAATGGACAGGCAACTAATGAAAAACTGTTTTTT
CDR3: CASSLNGQATNEKLFF

V: TRBV5-1
D: .
J: TRBJ1-2
DNA: TGCGCCAGCTTCAGGGATGACTATGGCTACACCTTC
CDR3: CASFRDDYGYTF

V: TRBV11-3
D: .
J: TRBJ2-7
DNA: TGTGCCAGCAGCTTAAACAGGGTCCACGAGCAGTACTTC
CDR3: CASSLNRVHEQYF

V: TRBV7-9
D: .
J: TRBJ2-3
DNA: TGTGCCAGCAGCTTAGTCGTTACAGATACGCAGTATTTT
CDR3: CASSLVVTDTQYF

V: TRBV5-4
D: TRBD1
J: TRBJ2-7
DNA: TGTGCCAGCAGCTTCGGTGGACAGGGCTCCTACGAGCAGTACTTC
CDR3: CASSFGGQGSYEQYF

V: TRBV2
D: TRBD1
J: TRBJ2-2
DNA: TGTGCCACCACGAAACAGGGGTGGGACACCGGGGAGCTGTTTTTT
CDR3: CATTKQGWDTGELFF

V: TRBV5-4
D: .
J: TRBJ1-2
DNA: TGTGCCAGCAGCTCCGGACAAGACTATGGCTACACCTTC
CDR3: CASSSGQDYGYTF

V: TRBV4-1
D: TRBD2
J: TRBJ2-1
DNA: TGCGCCAGCAGCCCGGGACTAGCGGACTACAATGAGCAGTTCTTC
CDR3: CASSPGLADYNEQFF

V: TRBV7-9
D: .
J: TRBJ1-4
DNA: TGTGCCAGCAGCTCCCGGGGGATCGGGGGGGTGACTAATGAAAAACTGTTTTTT
CDR3: CASSSRGIGGVTNEKLFF

V: TRBV5-5
D: TRBD2
J: TRBJ2-7
DNA: TGTGCCAGCAGCCACCCTGGACTAGCGGCCTACGAGCAGTACTTC
CDR3: CASSHPGLAAYEQYF

V: TRBV7-2
D: TRBD2
J: TRBJ2-1
DNA: TGTGCCAGCAGCGGAATGATAGCGGGGTCCAATGAGCAGTTCTTC
CDR3: CASSGMIAGSNEQFF

V: TRBV20-1
D: .
J: TRBJ2-5
DNA: TGCAGTGCTAGTACAGAAGAGACCCAGTACTTC
CDR3: CSASTEETQYF

V: TRBV30
D: TRBD1
J: TRBJ2-2
DNA: TGTGCCTGGAATCGGGACAGGACTACCACCGGGGAGCTGTTTTTT
CDR3: CAWNRDRTTTGELFF

V: TRBV27
D: TRBD1
J: TRBJ1-1
DNA: TGTGCCAGCAGGAATCCCGGGACAGGGGGCTTGATTGAAGCTTTCTTT
CDR3: CASRNPGTGGLIEAFF

V: TRBV4-2
D: TRBD1
J: TRBJ1-1
DNA: TGTGCCAGCAGCACCTTAACCGGGACAGGGGGTCCGGGAGCTTTCTTT
CDR3: CASSTLTGTGGPGAFF

V: TRBV7-2
D: .
J: TRBJ2-7
DNA: TGTGCCAGCAGCTCCCTGGCTGGCTACGAGCAGTACTTC
CDR3: CASSSLAGYEQYF

V: TRBV30
D: .
J: TRBJ1-6
DNA: TGTGCCTGGAGTGTACCATTCGGGGGTGTCGGAAACCACTTT
CDR3: CAWSVPFGGVGNHF

V: TRBV18
D: .
J: TRBJ1-1
DNA: TGTGCCAGCTCACCACGCAAACAGGAGAACACTGAAGCTTTCTTT
CDR3: CASSPRKQENTEAFF

V: TRBV11-2
D: .
J: TRBJ1-1
DNA: TGTGCCAGCAGCTTATGGTCGACAGCCACAAACACTGAAGCTTTCTTT
CDR3: CASSLWSTATNTEAFF

V: TRBV6-1
D: .
J: TRBJ2-5
DNA: TGTGCCAGCAGTGAAGTTAAAGGGAGAGAGACCCAGTACTTC
CDR3: CASSEVKGRETQYF

V: TRBV18
D: TRBD1
J: TRBJ1-1
DNA: TGTGCCAGCTCACCCTCCGGACAGGGTGAAGCTTTCTTT
CDR3: CASSPSGQGEAFF

V: TRBV5-1
D: TRBD2
J: TRBJ2-7
DNA: TGCGCCAGCAGATCCCTAGCGGACCCTCTATACGAGCAGTACTTC
CDR3: CASRSLADPLYEQYF

V: TRBV5-6
D: TRBD1
J: TRBJ2-7
DNA: TGTGCCAGCAGCGAAGCCGCCGGGACAGGGGACAGACAGTACTTC
CDR3: CASSEAAGTGDRQYF

V: TRBV14
D: .
J: TRBJ2-7
DNA: TGTGCCAGCAGCCAAGATCCGGGGGGCTGGGGCGAGCAGTACTTC
CDR3: CASSQDPGGWGEQYF

V: TRBV29-1
D: .
J: TRBJ1-3
DNA: TGCAGCGTTGAGTCAGGCCCTGGAAACACCATATATTTT
CDR3: CSVESGPGNTIYF

V: TRBV20-1
D: .
J: TRBJ1-1
DNA: TGCAGTGCTCTCTCGAACACTGAAGCTTTCTTT
CDR3: CSALSNTEAFF

V: TRBV7-9
D: TRBD1
J: TRBJ1-1
DNA: TGTGCCAGCAGCCCTGGGACAGGGGCTAGGAACACTGAAGCTTTCTTT
CDR3: CASSPGTGARNTEAFF

V: TRBV7-9
D: .
J: TRBJ2-5
DNA: TGTGCCAGCAGCACCCACTCCGCCGCGGGGCAAGAGACCCAGTACTTC
CDR3: CASSTHSAAGQETQYF

V: TRBV6-6
D: TRBD1
J: TRBJ1-3
DNA: TGTGCCAGCAGTTACGGGGACAGGGCAAACACCATATATTTT
CDR3: CASSYGDRANTIYF

V: TRBV27
D: TRBD2
J: TRBJ2-1
DNA: TGTGCCAGCAGGGCGGCGGGCGGGAGGGCCAAACACAATGAGCAGTTCTTC
CDR3: CASRAAGGRAKHNEQFF

V: TRBV7-3
D: TRBD1
J: TRBJ1-1
DNA: TGTGCCAGCAGCCTAAGTAGGGACAGGACTGAAGCTTTCTTT
CDR3: CASSLSRDRTEAFF

V: TRBV19
D: .
J: TRBJ1-2
DNA: TGTGCCAGTAGTATAGATATACAGGAAAACTATGGCTACACCTTC
CDR3: CASSIDIQENYGYTF

V: TRBV9
D: TRBD2
J: TRBJ2-1
DNA: TGTGCCAGCAGCCCCTGGACTAGCTCGGGCAATGAGCAGTTCTTC
CDR3: CASSPWTSSGNEQFF

V: TRBV9
D: .
J: TRBJ2-7
DNA: TGTGCCAGCAGCGTAGAGGGGGGGTTGACCTACGAGCAGTACTTC
CDR3: CASSVEGGLTYEQYF

V: TRBV14
D: TRBD1
J: TRBJ1-4
DNA: TGTGCCAGCAGCCCAGAATACAGGGGGCGGGAAAAACTGTTTTTT
CDR3: CASSPEYRGREKLFF

V: TRBV7-9
D: .
J: TRBJ1-2
DNA: TGTGCCAGCAGCCTTTCATCCTGGGTCCAGGGCTATGGCTACACCTTC
CDR3: CASSLSSWVQGYGYTF

V: TRBV7-9
D: TRBD1
J: TRBJ1-5
DNA: TGTGCCAGCAGCTTAGCGGACAGGGCTAATCAGCCCCAGCATTTT
CDR3: CASSLADRANQPQHF

V: TRBV5-5
D: TRBD1
J: TRBJ1-2
DNA: TGTGCCAGCAGCTTGGTCCCGGGACAGGGGGCATTGGGCTACACCTTC
CDR3: CASSLVPGQGALGYTF

V: TRBV27
D: .
J: TRBJ2-7
DNA: TGTGCCAGCACCCCTTATGGGACATCCCCCTACGAGCAGTACTTC
CDR3: CASTPYGTSPYEQYF

V: TRBV6-1
D: .
J: TRBJ1-1
DNA: TGTGCCAGCAGTGATTTCGAGATAGCGGACACTGAAGCTTTCTTT
CDR3: CASSDFEIADTEAFF

V: TRBV18
D: TRBD1
J: TRBJ2-2
DNA: TGTGCCAGCTCACTTGGCGAGACAGGGCAAACCGGGGAGCTGTTTTTT
CDR3: CASSLGETGQTGELFF

V: TRBV19
D: .
J: TRBJ1-5
DNA: TGTGCCAGTAGCCGAGGGTCGTTCGAGGCCCAGCATTTT
CDR3: CASSRGSFEAQHF

V: TRBV7-2
D: TRBD1
J: TRBJ1-3
DNA: TGTGCCAGCAGCTTAACAGGGGTTAGTACTGGAAACACCATATATTTT
CDR3: CASSLTGVSTGNTIYF

V: TRBV5-1
D: TRBD1
J: TRBJ1-1
DNA: TGCGCCAGCAGCTTGGGCGACAGGGGTGGCACTGAAGCTTTCTTT
CDR3: CASSLGDRGGTEAFF

V: TRBV7-9
D: .
J: TRBJ2-2
DNA: TGTGCCAGCAGCCCGGCCGGGGAGCTGTTTTTT
CDR3: CASSPAGELFF

V: TRBV6-6
D: TRBD2
J: TRBJ2-1
DNA: TGTGCCAGCAGCCACAACCTAGCGGGAGGAAACAATGAGCAGTTCTTC
CDR3: CASSHNLAGGNNEQFF

V: TRBV5-1
D: .
J: TRBJ1-1
DNA: TGCGCCAGCAGCTTGGGGCAGGGAAGCGCTGAAGCTTTCTTT
CDR3: CASSLGQGSAEAFF

V: TRBV7-6
D: TRBD2
J: TRBJ2-3
DNA: TGTGCCAGCAGCTTACGGGGGGGAGCGGGAGGTCGCACAGATACGCAGTATTTT
CDR3: CASSLRGGAGGRTDTQYF

V: TRBV30
D: .
J: TRBJ1-3
DNA: TGTGCCTGGAGTGTTGTAATGGGAAACACCATATATTTT
CDR3: CAWSVVMGNTIYF

V: TRBV7-9
D: .
J: TRBJ2-2
DNA: TGTGCCACCGAACAAGGGAGTACCGGGGAGCTGTTTTTT
CDR3: CATEQGSTGELFF

V: TRBV10-3
D: TRBD1
J: TRBJ1-5
DNA: TGTGCCATCAGTGAAGGGACAGGGGACCAGAGGGGTCAGCCCCAGCATTTT
CDR3: CAISEGTGDQRGQPQHF